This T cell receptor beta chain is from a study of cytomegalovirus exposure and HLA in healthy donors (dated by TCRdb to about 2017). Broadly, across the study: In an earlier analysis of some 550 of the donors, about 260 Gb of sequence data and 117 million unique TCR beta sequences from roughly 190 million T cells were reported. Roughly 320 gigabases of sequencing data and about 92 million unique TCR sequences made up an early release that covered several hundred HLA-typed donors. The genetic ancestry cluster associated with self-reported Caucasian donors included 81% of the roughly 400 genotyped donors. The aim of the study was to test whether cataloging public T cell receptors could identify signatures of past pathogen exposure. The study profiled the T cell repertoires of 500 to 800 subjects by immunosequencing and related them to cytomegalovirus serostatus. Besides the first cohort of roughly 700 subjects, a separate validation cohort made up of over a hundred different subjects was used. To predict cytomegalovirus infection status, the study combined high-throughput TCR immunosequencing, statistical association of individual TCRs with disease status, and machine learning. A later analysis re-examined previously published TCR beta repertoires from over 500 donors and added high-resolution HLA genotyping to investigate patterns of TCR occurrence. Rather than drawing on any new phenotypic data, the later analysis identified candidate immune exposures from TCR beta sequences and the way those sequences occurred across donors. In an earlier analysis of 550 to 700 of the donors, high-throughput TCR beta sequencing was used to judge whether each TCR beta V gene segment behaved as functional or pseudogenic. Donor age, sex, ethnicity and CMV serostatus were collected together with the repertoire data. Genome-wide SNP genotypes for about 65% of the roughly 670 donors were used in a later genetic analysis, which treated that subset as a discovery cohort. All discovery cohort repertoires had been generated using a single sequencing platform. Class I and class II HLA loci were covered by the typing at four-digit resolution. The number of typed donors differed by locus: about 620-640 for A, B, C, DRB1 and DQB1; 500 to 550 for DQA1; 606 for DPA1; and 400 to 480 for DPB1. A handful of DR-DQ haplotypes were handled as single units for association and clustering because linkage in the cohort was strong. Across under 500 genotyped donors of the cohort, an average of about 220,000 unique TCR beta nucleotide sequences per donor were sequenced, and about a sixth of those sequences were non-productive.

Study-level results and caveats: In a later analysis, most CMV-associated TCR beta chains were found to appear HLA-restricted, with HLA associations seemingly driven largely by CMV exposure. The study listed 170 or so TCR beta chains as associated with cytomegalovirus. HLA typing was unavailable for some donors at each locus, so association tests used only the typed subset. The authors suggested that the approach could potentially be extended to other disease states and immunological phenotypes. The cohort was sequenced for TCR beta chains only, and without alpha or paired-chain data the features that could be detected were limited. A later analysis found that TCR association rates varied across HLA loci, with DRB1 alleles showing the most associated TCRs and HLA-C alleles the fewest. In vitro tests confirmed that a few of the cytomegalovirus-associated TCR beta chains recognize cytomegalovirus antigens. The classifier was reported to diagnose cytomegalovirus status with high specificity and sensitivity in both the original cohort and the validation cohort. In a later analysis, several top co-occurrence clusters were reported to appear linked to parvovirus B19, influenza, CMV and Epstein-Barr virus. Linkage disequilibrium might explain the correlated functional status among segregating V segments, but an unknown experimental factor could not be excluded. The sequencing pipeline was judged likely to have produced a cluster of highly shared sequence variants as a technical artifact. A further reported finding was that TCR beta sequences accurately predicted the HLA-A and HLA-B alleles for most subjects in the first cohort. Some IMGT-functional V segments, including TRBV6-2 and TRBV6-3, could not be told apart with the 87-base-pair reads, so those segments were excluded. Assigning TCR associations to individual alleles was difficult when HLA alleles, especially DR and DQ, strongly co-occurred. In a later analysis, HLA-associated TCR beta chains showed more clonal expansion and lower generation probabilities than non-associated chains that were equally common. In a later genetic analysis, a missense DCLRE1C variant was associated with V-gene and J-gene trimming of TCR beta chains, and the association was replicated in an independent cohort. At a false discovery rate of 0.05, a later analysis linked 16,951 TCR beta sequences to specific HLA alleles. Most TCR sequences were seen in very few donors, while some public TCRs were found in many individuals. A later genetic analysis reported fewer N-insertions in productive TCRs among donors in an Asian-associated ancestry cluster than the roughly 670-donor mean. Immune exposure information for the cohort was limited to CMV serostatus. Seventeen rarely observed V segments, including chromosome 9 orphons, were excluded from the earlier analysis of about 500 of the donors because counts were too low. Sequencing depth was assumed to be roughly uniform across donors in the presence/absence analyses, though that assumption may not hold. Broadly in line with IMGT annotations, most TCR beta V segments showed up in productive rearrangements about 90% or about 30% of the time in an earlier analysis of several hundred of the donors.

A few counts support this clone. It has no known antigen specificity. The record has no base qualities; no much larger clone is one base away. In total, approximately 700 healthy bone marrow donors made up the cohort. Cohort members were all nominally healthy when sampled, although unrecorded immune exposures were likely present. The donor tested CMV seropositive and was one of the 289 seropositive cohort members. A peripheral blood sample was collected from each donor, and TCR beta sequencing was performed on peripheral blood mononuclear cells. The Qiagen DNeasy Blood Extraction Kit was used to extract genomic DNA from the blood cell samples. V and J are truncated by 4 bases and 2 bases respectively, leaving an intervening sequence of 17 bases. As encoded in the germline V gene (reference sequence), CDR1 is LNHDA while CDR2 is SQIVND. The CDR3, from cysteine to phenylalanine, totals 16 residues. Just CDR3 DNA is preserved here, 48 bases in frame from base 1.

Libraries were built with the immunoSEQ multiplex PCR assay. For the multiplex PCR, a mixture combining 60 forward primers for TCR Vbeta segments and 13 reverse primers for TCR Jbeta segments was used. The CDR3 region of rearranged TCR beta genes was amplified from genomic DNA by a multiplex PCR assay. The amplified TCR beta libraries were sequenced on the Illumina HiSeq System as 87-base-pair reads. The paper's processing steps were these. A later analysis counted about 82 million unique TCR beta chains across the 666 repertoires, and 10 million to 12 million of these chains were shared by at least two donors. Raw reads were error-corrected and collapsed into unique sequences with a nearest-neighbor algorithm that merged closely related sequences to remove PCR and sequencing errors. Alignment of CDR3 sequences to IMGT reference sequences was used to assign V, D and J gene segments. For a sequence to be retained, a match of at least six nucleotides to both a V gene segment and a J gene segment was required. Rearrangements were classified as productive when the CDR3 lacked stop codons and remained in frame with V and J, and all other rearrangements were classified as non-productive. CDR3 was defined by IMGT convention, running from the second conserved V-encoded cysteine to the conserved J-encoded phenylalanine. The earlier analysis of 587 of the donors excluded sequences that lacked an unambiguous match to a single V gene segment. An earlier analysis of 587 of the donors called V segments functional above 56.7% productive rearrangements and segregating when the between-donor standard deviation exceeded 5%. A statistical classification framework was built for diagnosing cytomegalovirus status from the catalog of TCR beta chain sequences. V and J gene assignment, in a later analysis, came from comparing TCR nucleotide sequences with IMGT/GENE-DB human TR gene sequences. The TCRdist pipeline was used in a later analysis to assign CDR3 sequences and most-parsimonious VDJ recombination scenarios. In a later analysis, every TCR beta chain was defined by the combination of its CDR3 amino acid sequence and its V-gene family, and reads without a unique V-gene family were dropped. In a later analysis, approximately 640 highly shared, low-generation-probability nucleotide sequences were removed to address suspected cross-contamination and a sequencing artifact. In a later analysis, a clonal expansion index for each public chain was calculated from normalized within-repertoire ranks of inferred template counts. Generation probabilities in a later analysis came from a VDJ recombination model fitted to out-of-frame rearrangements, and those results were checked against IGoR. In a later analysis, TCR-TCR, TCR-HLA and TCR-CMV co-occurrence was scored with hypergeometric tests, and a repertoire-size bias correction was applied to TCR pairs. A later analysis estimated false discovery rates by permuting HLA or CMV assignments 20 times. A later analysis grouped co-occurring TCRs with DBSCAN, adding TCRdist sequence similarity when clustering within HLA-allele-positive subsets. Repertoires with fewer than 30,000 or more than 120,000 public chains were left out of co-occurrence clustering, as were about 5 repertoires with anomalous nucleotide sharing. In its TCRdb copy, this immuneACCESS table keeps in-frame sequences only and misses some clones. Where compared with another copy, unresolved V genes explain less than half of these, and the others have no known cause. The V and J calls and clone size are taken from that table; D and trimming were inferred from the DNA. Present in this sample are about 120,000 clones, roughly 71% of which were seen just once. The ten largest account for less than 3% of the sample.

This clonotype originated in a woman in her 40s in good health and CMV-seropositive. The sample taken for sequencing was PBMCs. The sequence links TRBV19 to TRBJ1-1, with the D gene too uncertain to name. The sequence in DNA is TGTGCCAGTAGTAGCCTCCCCCGAGGGCTAAACACTGAAGCTTTCTTT. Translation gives CASSSLPRGLNTEAFF.